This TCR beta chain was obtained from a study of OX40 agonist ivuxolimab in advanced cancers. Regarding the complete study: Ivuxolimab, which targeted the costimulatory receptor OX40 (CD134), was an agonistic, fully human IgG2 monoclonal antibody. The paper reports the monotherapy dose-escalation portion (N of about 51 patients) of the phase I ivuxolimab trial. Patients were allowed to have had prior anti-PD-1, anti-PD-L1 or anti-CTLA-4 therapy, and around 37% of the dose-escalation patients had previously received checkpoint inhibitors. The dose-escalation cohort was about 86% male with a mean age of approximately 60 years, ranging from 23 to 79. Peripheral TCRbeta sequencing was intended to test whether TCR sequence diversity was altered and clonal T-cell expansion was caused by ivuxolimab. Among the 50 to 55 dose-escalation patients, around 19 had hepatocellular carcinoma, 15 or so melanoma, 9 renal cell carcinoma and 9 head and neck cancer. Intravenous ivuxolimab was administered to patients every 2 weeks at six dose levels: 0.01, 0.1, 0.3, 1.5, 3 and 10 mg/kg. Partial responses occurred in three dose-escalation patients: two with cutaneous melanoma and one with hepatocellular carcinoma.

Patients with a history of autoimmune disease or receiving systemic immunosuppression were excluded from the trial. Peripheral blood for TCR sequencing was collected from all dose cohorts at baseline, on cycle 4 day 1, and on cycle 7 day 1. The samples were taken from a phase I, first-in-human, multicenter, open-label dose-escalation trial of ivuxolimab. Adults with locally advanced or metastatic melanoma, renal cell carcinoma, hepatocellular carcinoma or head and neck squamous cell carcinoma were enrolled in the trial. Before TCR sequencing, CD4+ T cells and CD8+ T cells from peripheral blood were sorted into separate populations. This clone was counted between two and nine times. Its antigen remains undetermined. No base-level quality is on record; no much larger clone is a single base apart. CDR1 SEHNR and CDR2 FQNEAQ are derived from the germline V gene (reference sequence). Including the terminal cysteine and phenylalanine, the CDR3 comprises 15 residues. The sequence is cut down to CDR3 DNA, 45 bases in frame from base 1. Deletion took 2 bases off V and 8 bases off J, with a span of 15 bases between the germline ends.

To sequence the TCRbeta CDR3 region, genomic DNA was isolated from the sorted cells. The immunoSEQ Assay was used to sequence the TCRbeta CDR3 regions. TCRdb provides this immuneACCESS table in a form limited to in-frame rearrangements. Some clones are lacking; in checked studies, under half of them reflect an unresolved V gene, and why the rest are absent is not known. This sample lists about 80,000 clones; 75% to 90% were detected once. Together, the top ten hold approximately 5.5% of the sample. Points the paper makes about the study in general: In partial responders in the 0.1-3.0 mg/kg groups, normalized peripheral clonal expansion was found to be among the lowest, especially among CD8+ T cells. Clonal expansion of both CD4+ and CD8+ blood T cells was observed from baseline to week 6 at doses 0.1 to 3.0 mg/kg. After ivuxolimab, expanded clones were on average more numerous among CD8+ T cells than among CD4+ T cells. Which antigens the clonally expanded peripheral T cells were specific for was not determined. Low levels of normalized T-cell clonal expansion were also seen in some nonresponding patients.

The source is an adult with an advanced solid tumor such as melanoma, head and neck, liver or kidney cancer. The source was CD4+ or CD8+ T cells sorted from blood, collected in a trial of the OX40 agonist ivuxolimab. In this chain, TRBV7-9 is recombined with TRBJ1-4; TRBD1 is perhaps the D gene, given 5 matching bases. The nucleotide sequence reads TGTGCCAGCAGCTTACGGACCGGGGGTGGGGAAAAACTGTTTTTT. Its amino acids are CASSLRTGGGEKLFF.